What follows describes a single TCR beta chain. This CDR3 contains 15 residues. Germline V gene data show CDR1 as SGHTA and CDR2 as FQGNSA. V was clipped by 3 bases and J by 0 bases, with 6 bases between them. Generated by immunoSEQ multiplex PCR, the TCRdb table keeps only in-frame clones and is missing some. The sample has 300,000 or so clones, about nine tenths seen once. This entry comes from a study of blood T cell repertoires in COVID-19. This TCR derives from a woman aged 25 to 39 who had recovered from COVID-19. Input material: peripheral blood. V usage is TRBV7-2 and J usage is TRBJ2-6; D is unclear. The CDR3 loop is CASSLRSSGANVLTF. The CDR3, as DNA: TGTGCCAGCAGCTTGAGGAGCTCTGGGGCCAACGTCCTGACTTTC.